This T cell receptor beta chain was identified during a study of beta chain features in type 1 diabetes. Expressed TCRB transcripts were sequenced because the entire RNA isolate underwent reverse transcription. Sequencing used immunoSEQ multiplex PCR; TCRdb keeps in-frame clones, though not all of them. This table holds 900,000 or so clones, about 17% found once. Study-level points and caveats: Shorter templates might be favored by PCR, equally in patients and controls. The VDJ junctions of type 1 diabetes patients carried fewer insertions and more deletions.

Germline values: CDR1 SNHLY, CDR2 FYNNEI. V lost 6 bases to trimming and J lost 4 bases; unmatched junction nucleotides: 5. The CDR3 covers 13 residues. Note on this clone: What it recognizes is unknown.

The TCR originated in a woman younger than 30 in good health. The sample taken for sequencing was naive CD4+ T cells from blood. The chain employs TRBV2 and TRBJ1-2; 7 positions agree with TRBD1. CDR3 in amino acids: CASRAGTAYGYTF. As DNA, the CDR3 is TGTGCCAGCAGGGCCGGGACAGCCTATGGCTACACCTTC.